A single sample gave rise to the 4 T cell receptor beta chains below, sequenced in a study of CD8 T cells in Susac syndrome. cDNA came from around 0.54 to 1 ug RNA primed by random hexamers. TCRdb fed the immunoSEQ multiplex PCR reads into MiXCR, producing one record per CDR3 protein. The data hold approximately 80,000 distinct CDR3 sequences, with around 94% observed a single time. Sequencing was performed on CD8+ T cells from PBMCs. The receptors originated from a human donor with Susac syndrome.

This chain connects TRBV25-1 to TRBJ1-5, with D tentatively TRBD1 (5 bases). V lost 5 bases and J lost 5, with 10 bases in between. The germline gives CDR1 MGHDK, CDR2 SYGVNS. This CDR3 has 13 residues. This CDR3 reads CASSQGADQPQHF. The CDR3 DNA sequence: TGTGCCAGCAGTCAAGGGGCTGATCAGCCCCAGCATTTT. Full variable domain (outside the CDR3, taken from reference TRBV25-1 and TRBJ1-5): EADIYQTPRYLVIGTGKKITLECSQTMGHDKMYWYQQDPGMELHLIHYSYGVNSTEKGDLSSESTVSRIRTEHFPLTLESARPSHTSQYLCASSQGADQPQHFGDGTRLSIL.

The genes are TRBV27 and TRBJ2-7; TRBD1 aligns across 8 bases. CDR1 MNHEY and CDR2 SMNVEV come from the germline V gene (reference sequence). This CDR3 is 14 amino acids long. The trim removed 4 bases at V and 5 bases at J, leaving 7 bases unmatched. The CDR3 sequence is CASSSDRGDNEQYF. The CDR3 nucleotides read TGTGCCAGCAGTTCCGACAGGGGAGATAACGAGCAGTACTTC.

V is TRBV7-2 and J is TRBJ2-7; D is possibly TRBD2 (6 bases). Trimming removed 4 bases at V and 3 bases at J, with 7 bases between. CDR1 and CDR2 (germline): SGHTA, FQGNSA. The CDR3 covers 12 residues. In DNA form, the CDR3 reads TGTGCCAGCAGCTCGGGACTCTACGAGCAGTACTTC. Residues: CASSSGLYEQYF.

Only a few counts were recorded for this clonotype. The V and J genes are TRBV25-1 and TRBJ2-3; the match to TRBD1 covers 7 bases. Germline lookup yields CDR1 MGHDK and CDR2 SYGVNS. The CDR3 is made up of 14 amino acids. Trimming removed 4 bases from V and 2 bases from J; junction bases left unmatched: 3. The CDR3 loop is CASSGGTDTDTQYF. DNA for the CDR3: TGTGCCAGCAGTGGGGGGACAGACACAGATACGCAGTATTTT.